The next 27 T cell receptor beta chains were all read from a single sample in a study of monozygotic twins with inflammatory bowel disease. TCRdb reprocessed the 5' RACE reads, keeping one entry per CDR3 protein, no DNA. The clone table shows tens of thousands of distinct CDR3 sequences, with the ten largest holding approximately 7%. The sample consisted of blood. The receptor source for this set is a human donor with ulcerative colitis or Crohn's disease, or a healthy co-twin of an affected twin (not recorded which).

The chain combines TRBV20-1 with TRBJ1-1. The CDR3 runs 14 residues. Germline V gives CDR1 DFQATT, CDR2 SNEGSKA (reference sequence). CDR3: CSAWQLQGGTEAFF.

The rearrangement uses TRBV20-1 and TRBJ1-2; as DNA is missing, the TRBD1 call by TCRdb cannot be tested. The CDR3 totals 12 residues. CDR1 is DFQATT and CDR2 is SNEGSKA in the germline V gene (reference sequence). The CDR3 reads CSAKQGPGGYTF.

The chain employs TRBV15 and TRBJ2-5. The CDR3 has 13 amino acids. Germline values: CDR1 LNHNV, CDR2 YYDKDF (reference sequence). The CDR3: CATSRVYRETQYF. Supplemented by reference TRBV15 and TRBJ2-5, the full variable domain reads DAMVIQNPRYQVTQFGKPVTLSCSQTLNHNVMYWYQQKSSQAPKLLFHYYDKDFNNEADTPDNFQSRRPNTSFCFLDIRSPGLGDTAMYLCATSRVYRETQYFGPGTRLLVL.

The chain recombines TRBV10-3 with TRBJ2-3; TCRdb gives TRBD1 as the D gene, but with no DNA this cannot be confirmed. The CDR3 consists of 13 residues. CDR1 ENHRY and CDR2 SYGVKD come from the germline V gene. The CDR3 sequence: CAISSRDTDTQYF.

The gene calls are TRBV6-5 and TRBJ1-6; the D gene TCRdb calls, TRBD1, cannot be checked with no DNA. Looked up from germline, CDR1 is MNHEY and CDR2 is SVGAGI. There are 15 residues in the CDR3. CDR3 amino acids: CASSYLPGGNSPLHF.

The gene calls are TRBV5-1 and TRBJ1-1; TCRdb proposes TRBD1, but this gene call is untestable without DNA. There are 15 residues in the CDR3. Germline values: CDR1 SGHRS, CDR2 YFSETQ. The CDR3 protein is CASSLRAGRNTEAFF.

The J gene is TRBJ1-1, the V gene TRBV3-1; the D call of TRBD1 rests on TCRdb alone, since no DNA is present to check it. Per the germline V gene, CDR1 is LGHDT and CDR2 is YNNKEL (reference sequence). CDR3 length equals 16 residues. The CDR3 loop is CASSPDREWGSTEAFF.

The rearrangement joins TRBV12-3 or TRBV12-4 to TRBJ1-2; TCRdb designates TRBD1, a call that cannot be tested without DNA. CDR3 length: 14 residues. This chain's CDR3 is CASSRSGQNYGYTF.

The chain joins TRBV7-9 to TRBJ2-7; lacking DNA, the TRBD1 call made by TCRdb goes unchecked. The CDR3 consists of 13 residues. Germline CDR1 is SEHNR and CDR2 is FQNEAQ (reference sequence). CDR3 loop: CASSPKGGGEQYF.

V is TRBV11-2 and J is TRBJ1-5; TCRdb names TRBD1, which stays unverified in the absence of DNA. CDR3 length equals 15 residues. Germline values: CDR1 SGHAT, CDR2 FQNNGV. The CDR3 sequence is CASSEGTANNQPQHF.

The chain has TRBV20-1 and TRBJ2-7; TCRdb reports TRBD2, a call that lacks DNA to check it against. CDR1 DFQATT and CDR2 SNEGSKA come from the germline V gene (reference sequence). The CDR3 spans 14 residues. CDR3 sequence reads: CSAGSGGSSYEQYF.

The chain combines TRBV12-3 or TRBV12-4 with TRBJ1-2; TCRdb proposes TRBD1, but this gene call is untestable without DNA. This CDR3 contains 14 residues. This CDR3 is CASSFRPGNYGYTF.

The V call is TRBV6-5, the J call TRBJ1-6; lacking DNA, the TRBD1 call made by TCRdb goes unchecked. The germline V gene has CDR1 MNHEY and CDR2 SVGAGI. The CDR3 is made up of 14 amino acids. CDR3 in amino acids: CASSYRGQDSPLHF.

This chain uses TRBV10-3 with TRBJ1-5; the D call of TRBD1 rests on TCRdb alone, since no DNA is present to check it. CDR1 and CDR2 (germline): ENHRY, SYGVKD. This CDR3 is 13 amino acids long. Here the CDR3 reads CAISGQPDQPQHF.

The V and J genes are TRBV12-3 or TRBV12-4 and TRBJ2-1. The CDR3 has 16 amino acids. This chain's CDR3 is CASSLPSGGSYNEQFF.

This chain links TRBV29-1 with TRBJ2-5; the TRBD1 assignment by TCRdb is unverifiable without DNA. The germline V gene has CDR1 SQVTM and CDR2 ANQGSEA. This CDR3 is built from 16 residues. The CDR3 protein is CSVVSGQGKYSGTQYF.

The rearrangement uses TRBV18 and TRBJ2-2; TCRdb names TRBD2, which stays unverified in the absence of DNA. Germline V lookup: CDR1 KGHSH, CDR2 LQKENI. This CDR3 region has 14 residues. The CDR3 protein is CASSPRSLTGELFF.

The chain recombines TRBV9 with TRBJ2-5; TCRdb proposes TRBD1, but this gene call is untestable without DNA. The CDR3 consists of 14 residues. Per the germline V gene, CDR1 is SGDLS and CDR2 is YYNGEE. The CDR3 sequence is CASSVAGGMETQYF.

The chain is built from TRBV6-1 and TRBJ1-2; TCRdb proposes TRBD1, but this gene call is untestable without DNA. The germline CDR1 and CDR2 sequences are MNHNS and SASEGT. The CDR3 loop spans 16 amino acids. The chain's CDR3 is CASSTGTGLILGGYTF.

The CDR3 protein is CSARGPAVRSYEQYF. The J gene is TRBJ2-7, the V gene TRBV20-1; TCRdb indicates TRBD2, and absent DNA this call remains unverified. CDR3 length: 15 amino acids. The germline CDR1 and CDR2 sequences are DFQATT and SNEGSKA (reference sequence).

This sequence joins TRBV5-1 and TRBJ2-4; as DNA is missing, the TRBD1 call by TCRdb cannot be tested. CDR1 is SGHRS and CDR2 is YFSETQ in the germline V gene. The CDR3 extends over 15 amino acids. The CDR3 loop reads CASGGGDSEKNIQYF. Variable domain in full (rest from reference TRBV5-1 and TRBJ2-4): KAGVTQTPRYLIKTRGQQVTLSCSPISGHRSVSWYQQTPGQGLQFLFEYFSETQRNKGNFPGRFSGRQFSNSRSEMNVSTLELGDSALYLCASGGGDSEKNIQYFGAGTRLSVL.

The V gene is TRBV10-3, the J gene TRBJ2-5. Germline values: CDR1 ENHRY, CDR2 SYGVKD. This CDR3 spans 13 amino acids. The CDR3 reads CAISEVEQETQYF.

The J gene is TRBJ2-1, the V gene TRBV5-1; the TCRdb D gene call, TRBD1, has no DNA to confirm it. The CDR3 sequence is 16 residues long. Germline V lookup: CDR1 SGHRS, CDR2 YFSETQ. The CDR3 is CASRFYSATAYNEQFF.

The rearrangement uses TRBV15 and TRBJ1-1; TCRdb's assignment of TRBD1 cannot be checked, as there is no DNA. The CDR3 runs to 14 residues. Germline CDR1 is LNHNV and CDR2 is YYDKDF (reference sequence). CDR3 protein: CATSRGQGNTEAFF. Complete variable domain (other parts from reference TRBV15 and TRBJ1-1): DAMVIQNPRYQVTQFGKPVTLSCSQTLNHNVMYWYQQKSSQAPKLLFHYYDKDFNNEADTPDNFQSRRPNTSFCFLDIRSPGLGDTAMYLCATSRGQGNTEAFFGQGTRLTVV.

The V gene is TRBV20-1, the J gene TRBJ2-1; the D gene TCRdb calls, TRBD2, cannot be checked with no DNA. Germline V gene sequence: CDR1 DFQATT, CDR2 SNEGSKA (reference sequence). The CDR3 contains 13 residues. The CDR3 is CSASPSSRGEQFF.

The chain joins TRBV7-8 to TRBJ1-4; the TRBD1 assignment by TCRdb is unverifiable without DNA. The CDR3 runs to 13 residues. Germline V lookup: CDR1 SGHVS, CDR2 FQNEAQ. This CDR3 is CASSFGGSEKLFF.

The chain combines TRBV19 with TRBJ1-2; no DNA is available, so the TRBD1 call from TCRdb remains unchecked. The CDR3 consists of 14 residues. Germline loops: CDR1 LNHDA, CDR2 SQIVND (reference sequence). Here the CDR3 reads CASSTNQGRYGYTF. The full variable domain, with the rest looked up from reference TRBV19 and TRBJ1-2, is DGGITQSPKYLFRKEGQNVTLSCEQNLNHDAMYWYRQDPGQGLRLIYYSQIVNDFQKGDIAEGYSVSREKKESFPLTVTSAQKNPTAFYLCASSTNQGRYGYTFGSGTRLTVV.